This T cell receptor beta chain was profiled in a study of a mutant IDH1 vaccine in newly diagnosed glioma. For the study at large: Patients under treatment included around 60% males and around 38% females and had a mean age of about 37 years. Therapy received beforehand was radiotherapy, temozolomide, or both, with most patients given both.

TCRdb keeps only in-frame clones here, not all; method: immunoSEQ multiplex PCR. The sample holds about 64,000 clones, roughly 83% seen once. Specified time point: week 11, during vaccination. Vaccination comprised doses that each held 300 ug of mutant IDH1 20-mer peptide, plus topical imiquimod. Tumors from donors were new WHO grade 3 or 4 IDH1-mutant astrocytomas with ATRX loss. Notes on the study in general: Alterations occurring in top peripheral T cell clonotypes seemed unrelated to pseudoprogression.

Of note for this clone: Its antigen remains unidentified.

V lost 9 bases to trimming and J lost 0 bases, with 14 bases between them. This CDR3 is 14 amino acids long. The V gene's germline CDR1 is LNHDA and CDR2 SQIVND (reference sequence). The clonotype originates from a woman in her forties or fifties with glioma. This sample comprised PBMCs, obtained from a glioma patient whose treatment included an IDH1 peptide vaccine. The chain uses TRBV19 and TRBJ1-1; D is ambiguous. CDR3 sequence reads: CARGYGGVNTEAFF. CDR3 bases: TGTGCCAGGGGGTATGGTGGGGTGAACACTGAAGCTTTCTTT.